The clone carrying this T cell receptor (beta chain) was recorded a few times. The data are from a study of blood T cell repertoires in COVID-19. Study-level information: From the United States, Italy and Spain came samples of acute and convalescent COVID-19. Nucleic acid was either cDNA or gDNA, and it came from T cells, B-cell-depleted T cells, or PBMCs.

The CDR3 loop spans 14 amino acids. Trimming removed 0 bases at V and 7 bases at J, with 8 bases between. Germline V gives CDR1 SGHNT, CDR2 YYREEE (reference sequence). Original methodology: Amplification of reference gene primers was used by the study to estimate nucleated cell counts. Clones were read by immunoSEQ multiplex PCR, and TCRdb kept only the in-frame ones, dropping some. That table supplies the V and J calls and clone size; D and trimming were determined from the DNA. The sample has some 87,000 clones, roughly four fifths seen once; the top ten hold approximately 24%. This chain connects TRBV5-4 to TRBJ1-6; D uncertain. Sequencing was performed on peripheral blood. The clonotype was recovered from a human donor in a cohort sampled during active COVID-19. CDR3 region: CASSLGVGNSPLHF. For the CDR3, the DNA is TGTGCCAGCAGCTTGGGGGTGGGCAATTCACCCCTCCACTTT.